This entry features one T cell receptor beta chain sequence. This clonotype appeared a few times. The antigen it binds to is not known. The input lacks base qualities; no much larger clone sits a single base away. This specimen comes from a study of CD8 T cells in ankylosing spondylitis (dated by TCRdb to the late 2010s). Notes on the research overall: The study set out to find disease-linked TCR variants by profiling T cell receptor beta repertoires in ankylosing spondylitis patients and healthy donors. The full study cohort comprised 25 ankylosing spondylitis patients and 85 to 120 healthy donors. Samples of peripheral blood were taken, and for ankylosing spondylitis patients, synovial fluid was collected as well.

The junction shows trimming of 4 bases on V and 6 bases on J, plus 13 bases between the germline ends. Reading the germline V gene gives CDR1 SGHRS and CDR2 YFSETQ. The cysteine opens and the phenylalanine closes a CDR3 of 14 amino acids. Of all the DNA, just the CDR3 is kept, 42 bases in frame from base 1. For sequencing, an Illumina HiSeq 2500 was employed. TCR beta libraries were prepared by quantitative 5'-RACE with molecular barcodes. The study's processing was this. Disease-linked TCR variants were identified with a new computational method built on a probabilistic model of VDJ rearrangement. TCRdb took the public reads, trimmed them with fastp at Q25, ran MiXCR for clone calling and kept in-frame beta chains. Each CDR3 protein gets just one entry, which takes the most common genes and DNA from the rows behind it. TCRdb, rather than the study authors, made the V and J calls. The sample table contains 400,000 to 450,000 distinct CDR3 sequences; only one count was recorded for approximately 17% of them. In total, the top ten clones hold around 0.92% of the sample.

Broad study findings and their caveats: A CD8+ phenotype was shown by the disease-linked clones, which were found at relatively low frequencies in peripheral blood. The disease-linked clones were reported to be significantly enriched in matched synovial fluid samples from ankylosing spondylitis patients. Blood from ankylosing spondylitis patients appeared to be characterized by a TCR beta motif composed of about 8 highly homologous amino acid variants. Some motif variants had previously been reported in the synovial fluid and blood of reactive arthritis patients, which suggests shared mechanisms of disease initiation.

In this chain, TRBV5-1 is recombined with TRBJ2-2; 5 matching bases give a weak D call of TRBD2. This receptor was identified in a male donor with ankylosing spondylitis. The specimen was blood, either unsorted or a sorted T cell fraction (not recorded which). In nucleotides, the sequence is TGCGCCAGCAGCACGACCGGGATCCCCGGGGAGCTGTTTTTT. It translates to CASSTTGIPGELFF.